The TCR beta chain under discussion was sequenced for a study of T cell responses to AZD1222 COVID-19 vaccine. This CDR3 has 13 amino acids. Deletions cut 6 bases from V and 7 bases from J, with 15 bases between. The V gene's germline CDR1 is SNHLY and CDR2 FYNNEI. TCRdb keeps only in-frame clones here, not all; method: immunoSEQ multiplex PCR. Of 140,000 to 150,000 clones listed, roughly 88% are singletons. V usage is TRBV2 and J usage is TRBJ2-5; D remains ambiguous. Sample: peripheral blood, taken on day 0 of AZD1222 vaccination. The sequence came from an adult in good health. The CDR3 sequence: CASSRGPEGTQYF. The CDR3, as DNA: TGTGCCAGCAGCCGCGGTCCCGAAGGGACCCAGTACTTC.